Sequencing of this T cell receptor (beta chain) was carried out in a study of cytotoxic CD8 clonotypes in ibrutinib-treated CLL. As for the study in general: For this cohort, patients were ten to twelve relapsed/refractory and around 15 treatment-naive, while about 17 were IGHV unmutated. About 24 partial and 2 complete responses; at median around 71 months, about 14 remitted, approximately 12 progressed. Study-wide points: Patients showed higher baseline clonality than age-matched healthy donors, and it tracked circulating CD8+ T-cell counts.

This clone occurred a few times. Its antigen is not identified. The protocol was immunoSEQ multiplex PCR, while the TCRdb copy is restricted to in-frame clones and leaves out a portion. The table lists around 140,000 clones, about 70% of them singletons. The CDR3 spans 18 residues. The germline CDR1 and CDR2 sequences are LNHDA and SQIVND (reference sequence). J gave up 6 bases and V 0 bases, and 14 bases lay outside the gene matches. The clonotype originates from a human donor with chronic lymphocytic leukemia. The chain is built from TRBV19 and TRBJ1-5; 7 positions agree with TRBD1. The sample was PBMCs, taken after 24 months of ibrutinib treatment. The CDR3 spells CASSIDGPDREGSQPQHF. The CDR3 coding sequence is TGTGCCAGTAGTATAGATGGCCCCGACAGGGAAGGAAGTCAGCCCCAGCATTTT.